The present T cell receptor (beta chain) was sequenced within a study of T cells after yellow fever vaccination. 5'RACE template switching produced TCR cDNA carrying a universal primer site and UMIs. TCRdb fed the 5' RACE reads into MiXCR, producing one record per CDR3 protein. The data hold 450,000 to 650,000 distinct CDR3 sequences, with 20% to 25% observed a single time. Trimming removed 0 bases at V and 2 bases at J, with 8 bases between. CDR1 is MNHEY and CDR2 is SVGEGT in the germline V gene. The CDR3 totals 14 residues. The chain combines TRBV6-2 or TRBV6-3 with TRBJ2-7; D gene uncertain. Sample: PBMCs, taken more than 20 days after the first yellow fever vaccination. The sequence was collected from a man aged 18 to 30 who received the YFV17D yellow fever vaccine. The CDR3 nucleotides are TGTGCCAGCAGTTACTCAGGAAGGACCTACGAGCAGTACGTC. This encodes CASSYSGRTYEQYV.